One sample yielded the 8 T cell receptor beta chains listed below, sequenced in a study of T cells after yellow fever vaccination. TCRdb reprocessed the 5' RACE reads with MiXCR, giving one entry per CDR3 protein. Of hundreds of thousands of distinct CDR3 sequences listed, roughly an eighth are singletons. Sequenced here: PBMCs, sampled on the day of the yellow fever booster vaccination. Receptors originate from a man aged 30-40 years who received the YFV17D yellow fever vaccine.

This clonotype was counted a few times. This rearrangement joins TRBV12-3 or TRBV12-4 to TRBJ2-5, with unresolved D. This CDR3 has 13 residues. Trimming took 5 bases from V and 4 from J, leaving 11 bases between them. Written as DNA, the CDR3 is TGTGCCAGCAGTCCTAACAACGGAGAGACCCAGTACTTC. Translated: CASSPNNGETQYF.

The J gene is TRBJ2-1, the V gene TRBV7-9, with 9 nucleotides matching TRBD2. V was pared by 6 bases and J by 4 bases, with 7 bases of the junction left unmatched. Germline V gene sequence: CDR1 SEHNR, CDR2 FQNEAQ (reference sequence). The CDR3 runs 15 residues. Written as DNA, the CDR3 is TGTGCCAGCAGGGCTGGCGGGAGGGGGTACAATGAGCAGTTCTTC. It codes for CASRAGGRGYNEQFF.

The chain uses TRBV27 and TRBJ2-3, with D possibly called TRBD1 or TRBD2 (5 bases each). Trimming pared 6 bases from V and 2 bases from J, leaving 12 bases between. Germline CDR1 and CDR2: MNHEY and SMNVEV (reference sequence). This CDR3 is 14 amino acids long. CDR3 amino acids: CASSKEGITDTQYF. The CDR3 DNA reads TGTGCCAGCAGCAAAGAGGGGATCACAGATACGCAGTATTTT.

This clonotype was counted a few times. In nucleotides, the CDR3 is TGTGCCAGCAGCCAAGATGGGACAGGCGGAAAAAAACTGTTTTTT. Residues: CASSQDGTGGKKLFF. J is TRBJ1-4 and V is TRBV3-1; TRBD1 agrees at 8 bases. Germline values: CDR1 LGHDT, CDR2 YNNKEL (reference sequence). The CDR3 is 15 residues long. Trimming cost V 0 bases and J 9 bases; bases outside gene matches: 6.

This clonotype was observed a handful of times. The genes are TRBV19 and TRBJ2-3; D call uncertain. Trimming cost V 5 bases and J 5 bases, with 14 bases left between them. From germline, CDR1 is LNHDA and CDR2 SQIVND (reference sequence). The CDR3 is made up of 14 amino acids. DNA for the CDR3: TGTGCCAGTAGTCCGACCTTTACCGGAGATACGCAGTATTTT. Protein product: CASSPTFTGDTQYF.

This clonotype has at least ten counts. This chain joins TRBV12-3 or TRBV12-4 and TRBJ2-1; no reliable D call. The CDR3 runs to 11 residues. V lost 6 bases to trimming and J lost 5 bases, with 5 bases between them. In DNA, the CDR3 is TGTGCCAGCAGCCGCAACAATGAGCAGTTCTTC. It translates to CASSRNNEQFF.

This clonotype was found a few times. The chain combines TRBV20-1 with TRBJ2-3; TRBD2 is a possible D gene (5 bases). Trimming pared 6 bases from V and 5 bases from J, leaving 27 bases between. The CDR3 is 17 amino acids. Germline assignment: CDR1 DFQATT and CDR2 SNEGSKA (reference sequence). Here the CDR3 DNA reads TGCAGTGCCTATGGGAAGGTAGCGCCAAGAGGGCTAGATACGCAGTATTTT. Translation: CSAYGKVAPRGLDTQYF.

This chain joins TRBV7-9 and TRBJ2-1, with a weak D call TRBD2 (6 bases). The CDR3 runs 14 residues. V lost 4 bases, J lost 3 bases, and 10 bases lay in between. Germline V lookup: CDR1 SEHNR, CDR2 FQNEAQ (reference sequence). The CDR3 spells CASSSIAVYNEQFF. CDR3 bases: TGTGCCAGCAGCTCCATAGCGGTCTACAATGAGCAGTTCTTC.